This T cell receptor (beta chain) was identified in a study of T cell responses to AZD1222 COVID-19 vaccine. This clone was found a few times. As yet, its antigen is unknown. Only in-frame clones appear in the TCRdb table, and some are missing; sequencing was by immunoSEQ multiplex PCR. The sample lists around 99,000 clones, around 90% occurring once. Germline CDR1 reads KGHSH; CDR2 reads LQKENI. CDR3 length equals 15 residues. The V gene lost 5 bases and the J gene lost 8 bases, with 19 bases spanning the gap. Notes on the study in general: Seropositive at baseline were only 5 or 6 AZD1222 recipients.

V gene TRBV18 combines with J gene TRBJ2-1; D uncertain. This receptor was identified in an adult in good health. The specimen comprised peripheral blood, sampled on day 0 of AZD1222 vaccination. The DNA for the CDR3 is TGTGCCAGCTCAGAACAAGAACGTGGAGCCGATGAGCAGTTCTTC. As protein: CASSEQERGADEQFF.